Following are 32 T cell receptor beta chains from one sample sequenced in a study of cytomegalovirus exposure and HLA in healthy donors. A multiplex PCR was run with 60 Vbeta primers and 13 Jbeta primers. This table comes from immunoSEQ multiplex PCR, and its TCRdb copy is limited to in-frame clones, with some not included. The sample contains 110,000 or so clones, over 70% of which appear only once. The specimen was PBMCs. These receptors were taken from a woman in her 40s in good health and CMV-seropositive.

The chain recombines TRBV5-1 with TRBJ2-3; D is ambiguous. The germline V gene encodes CDR1 SGHRS and CDR2 YFSETQ. This CDR3 region has 13 residues. V lost 3 bases and J 4 bases, leaving 9 bases between the germline ends. The CDR3 protein is CASSSLDSDTQYF. The CDR3 DNA follows: TGCGCCAGCAGCTCCCTAGACTCAGATACGCAGTATTTT. Looking up the rest from reference TRBV5-1 and TRBJ2-3 gives the full variable domain: KAGVTQTPRYLIKTRGQQVTLSCSPISGHRSVSWYQQTPGQGLQFLFEYFSETQRNKGNFPGRFSGRQFSNSRSEMNVSTLELGDSALYLCASSSLDSDTQYFGPGTRLTVL.

In DNA, the CDR3 is TGCGCCAGCAGCCAAGGCCTTGGGCTAGCGGTTCCCTACGAGCAGTACTTC. Translating it yields CASSQGLGLAVPYEQYF. The V gene is TRBV4-3, the J gene TRBJ2-7; 7 bases are a match to TRBD2. The CDR3 covers 17 residues. Germline CDR1 is LGHNA and CDR2 is YSLEER. V was pared by 1 base and J by 2 bases, with 11 bases of the junction left unmatched.

The rearrangement links TRBV27 to TRBJ1-1; unclear D gene. The germline V gene has CDR1 MNHEY and CDR2 SMNVEV (reference sequence). Trimming took 5 bases from V and 6 from J, leaving 13 bases between them. This CDR3 region has 13 residues. CDR3 nucleotide sequence: TGTGCCAGCAGTCCCCGAACGAGTGCTGAAGCTTTCTTT. Its translation is CASSPRTSAEAFF.

This clone has a handful of counts. This chain joins TRBV7-9 and TRBJ1-1; 8 positions match TRBD1. The germline CDR1 and CDR2 sequences are SEHNR and FQNEAQ (reference sequence). J was trimmed by 2 bases and V by 2 bases; bases with no gene match: 13. The CDR3 length is 18 residues. The DNA for the CDR3 is TGTGCCAGCAGCTTAAAGGGAGACAGGGGTACGAGAAACACTGAAGCTTTCTTT. This translates into CASSLKGDRGTRNTEAFF.

For this clone: This specimen includes other DNA sequences encoding the same CDR3. V is TRBV30 and J is TRBJ2-3; a possible D gene is TRBD2 (5 bases). V was cut by 0 bases and J by 0 bases, with 7 bases left in between. CDR3 size: 14 residues. Per germline, CDR1 GTSNPN and CDR2 SVGIG (reference sequence). The CDR3 reads CAWSVSGSTDTQYF. The CDR3 DNA reads as TGTGCCTGGAGTGTCAGCGGTAGCACAGATACGCAGTATTTT.

This clone came up a few times. This chain links TRBV28 with TRBJ2-7; 9 nucleotides align to TRBD2. V trimming: 5 bases; J trimming: 3 bases; junction bases outside the gene matches: 5. The CDR3 is 14 amino acids. The germline V gene has CDR1 MDHEN and CDR2 SYDVKM. The chain's CDR3 is CASSVSSGNYEQYF. The CDR3 nucleotides are TGTGCCAGCAGTGTCTCTAGCGGGAACTACGAGCAGTACTTC.

This chain links TRBV4-2 with TRBJ1-6, with 9 positions matching TRBD1. V lost 0 bases and J lost 0; bases outside the gene matches: 6. CDR1 and CDR2 (germline): LGHNA, YNFKEQ. This CDR3 region has 19 residues. In DNA, the CDR3 is TGTGCCAGCAGCCAAGATTACGGACAGGGGTTCTCCTATAATTCACCCCTCCACTTT. Protein: CASSQDYGQGFSYNSPLHF.

The V and J genes are TRBV15 and TRBJ1-2; tentative D call: TRBD1 (5 bases). The CDR3 runs to 16 residues. CDR1 is LNHNV and CDR2 is YYDKDF in the germline V gene (reference sequence). V was trimmed by 0 bases and J by 2 bases, leaving 13 bases between them. CDR3 amino acids: CATSRDYQGHNYGYTF. The DNA of the CDR3 is TGTGCCACCAGCAGAGATTACCAGGGCCACAACTATGGCTACACCTTC.

The gene calls are TRBV10-3 and TRBJ2-1; a weak D match, TRBD2 (6 bases). Trimming left V 4 bases short and J 0 bases short, with 19 bases between. The CDR3 length is 18 residues. Germline V lookup: CDR1 ENHRY, CDR2 SYGVKD. CDR3 coding DNA: TGTGCCATCAGTGCCGCCCCGGGACTGGGGAGCTCCTACAATGAGCAGTTCTTC. This translates into CAISAAPGLGSSYNEQFF.

The rearrangement joins TRBV27 to TRBJ2-2, with 9 bases matching TRBD1. The length of the CDR3 is 18 residues. Losses at the gene ends were 6 bases for V and 5 bases for J; bases not matched to a gene: 16. Germline assignment: CDR1 MNHEY and CDR2 SMNVEV (reference sequence). CDR3: CASSPTRDREIGTGELFF. CDR3 DNA: TGTGCCAGCAGCCCTACCCGGGACAGGGAGATAGGGACCGGGGAGCTGTTTTTT.

The rearrangement uses TRBV5-1 and TRBJ2-3; D unclear. This CDR3 is built from 13 residues. V lost 4 bases, J lost 2 bases, and 8 bases lay in between. In germline, CDR1 is SGHRS, CDR2 YFSETQ. The CDR3 loop reads CASSTLSTDTQYF. CDR3 bases: TGCGCCAGCAGCACCCTATCCACAGATACGCAGTATTTT. Variable domain in full (rest from reference TRBV5-1 and TRBJ2-3): KAGVTQTPRYLIKTRGQQVTLSCSPISGHRSVSWYQQTPGQGLQFLFEYFSETQRNKGNFPGRFSGRQFSNSRSEMNVSTLELGDSALYLCASSTLSTDTQYFGPGTRLTVL.

This clone has only a few counts. The J gene is TRBJ1-2, the V gene TRBV5-1; D remains ambiguous. CDR1 and CDR2 from the germline V gene are SGHRS and YFSETQ. This CDR3 has 13 amino acids. The V end was cut by 4 bases, the J end by 3 bases, with 10 bases between. CDR3 nucleotide sequence: TGCGCCAGCAGCCGCGACAACCACTATGGCTACACCTTC. Residues: CASSRDNHYGYTF. The full variable domain, rest sourced from reference TRBV5-1 and TRBJ1-2, is KAGVTQTPRYLIKTRGQQVTLSCSPISGHRSVSWYQQTPGQGLQFLFEYFSETQRNKGNFPGRFSGRQFSNSRSEMNVSTLELGDSALYLCASSRDNHYGYTFGSGTRLTVV.

The chain employs TRBV15 and TRBJ2-7; no definite D call. CDR1 and CDR2 (germline): LNHNV, YYDKDF (reference sequence). This CDR3 spans 12 amino acids. V was cut by 1 base and J by 2 bases, with 3 bases left in between. The CDR3: CATSRGPYEQYF. The CDR3 region has the DNA TGTGCCACCAGCAGAGGGCCCTACGAGCAGTACTTC.

The rearrangement uses TRBV30 and TRBJ2-6; 11 nucleotides match TRBD1. Looked up from germline, CDR1 is GTSNPN and CDR2 is SVGIG (reference sequence). The J segment lost 1 base and the V segment lost 7 bases, leaving 9 bases of the junction unmatched. CDR3 length: 17 residues. Written as DNA, the CDR3 is TGTGCCTCACTCCCGGGACAGGGGGTGTCTGGGGCCAACGTCCTGACTTTC. It translates to CASLPGQGVSGANVLTF. The full variable domain, with the rest looked up from reference TRBV30 and TRBJ2-6, is SQTIHQWPATLVQPVGSPLSLECTVEGTSNPNLYWYRQAAGRGLQLLFYSVGIGQISSEVPQNLSASRPQDRQFILSSKKLLLSDSGFYLCASLPGQGVSGANVLTFGAGSRLTVL.

This clone was recorded a few times. The chain joins TRBV27 to TRBJ1-4; TRBD1 matches 8 bases. This CDR3 has 13 amino acids. Germline V CDR1 and CDR2: MNHEY, SMNVEV (reference sequence). The ends lost 6 bases at V and 12 bases at J; junction bases unmatched: 9. The CDR3 coding sequence is TGTGCCAGCAGCCAGGGGGCGGGGGGGGAACTGTTTTTT. This encodes CASSQGAGGELFF. Supplemented by reference TRBV27 and TRBJ1-4, the full variable domain reads EAQVTQNPRYLITVTGKKLTVTCSQNMNHEYMSWYRQDPGLGLRQIYYSMNVEVTDKGDVPEGYKVSRKEKRNFPLILESPSPNQTSLYFCASSQGAGGELFFGSGTQLSVL.

The count of this clone is one. The chain employs TRBV19 and TRBJ1-1, with 7 bases matching TRBD1. The junction had 7 bases not matched to a gene; V was cut back by 4 bases and J by 2 bases. In germline, CDR1 is LNHDA, CDR2 SQIVND (reference sequence). The CDR3 extends over 15 amino acids. The CDR3 region has the DNA TGTGCCAGTAGTACCCGGACAGGAACTAACACTGAAGCTTTCTTT. This encodes CASSTRTGTNTEAFF.

The CDR3 region has the DNA TGTGCCAGCAGCCTAGACAGGGTTGGGACAGATACGCAGTATTTT. Translated, it gives CASSLDRVGTDTQYF. V and J are TRBV7-2 and TRBJ2-3; 7 bases match TRBD1. CDR1 and CDR2 (germline): SGHTA, FQGNSA. The CDR3 consists of 15 residues. V gave up 5 bases and J gave up 3 bases; unmatched junction bases: 8.

The CDR3, as DNA: TGCGCCAGCAGCCAAGAGGCTGGCAGCGCCTCTTATGGCTACACCTTC. It codes for CASSQEAGSASYGYTF. The J gene is TRBJ1-2, the V gene TRBV4-3; D not resolved. V dropped 0 bases and J dropped 5 bases, with 16 bases sitting between them. The CDR3 consists of 16 residues. Germline lookup yields CDR1 LGHNA and CDR2 YSLEER.

V and J are TRBV6-5 and TRBJ1-2, with TRBD1 matching 8 bases. Germline V gene data show CDR1 as MNHEY and CDR2 as SVGAGI. V shed 5 bases, J shed 7 bases, and the junction held 9 bases outside the gene matches. This CDR3 has 14 residues. CDR3 sequence: CASSRGTGSFGYTF. Here the CDR3 DNA reads TGTGCCAGCAGTCGTGGGACAGGTTCTTTTGGCTACACCTTC.

The gene calls are TRBV4-2 and TRBJ2-1, with D possibly TRBD2 on 5 matching bases. Trimming stripped 0 bases from V and 5 bases from J, with 11 bases between. In germline, CDR1 is LGHNA, CDR2 YNFKEQ. The CDR3 length is 15 residues. The CDR3 region is CASSQEERLHNEQFF. CDR3 DNA sequence: TGTGCCAGCAGCCAAGAGGAGCGGCTCCACAATGAGCAGTTCTTC.

The gene calls are TRBV6-6 and TRBJ2-2; the D gene is possibly TRBD2 (6 bases). There are 16 residues in the CDR3. V was clipped by 2 bases and J by 6 bases, with 16 bases between them. The germline gives CDR1 MNHNY, CDR2 SVGAGI (reference sequence). In DNA, the CDR3 is TGTGCCAGCAGTTACCCCCTCGGGTCGGGGGCCGGGGAGCTGTTTTTT. As protein: CASSYPLGSGAGELFF.

V and J are TRBV7-6 and TRBJ2-7; 9 bases are shared with TRBD1. In germline, CDR1 is SGHVS, CDR2 FNYEAQ. The ends lost 4 bases at V and 1 base at J; junction bases unmatched: 5. The CDR3 spans 15 residues. Here the CDR3 DNA reads TGTGCCAGCAGCTCCGGGACAGGGCCATCCTACGAGCAGTACTTC. Translated, it gives CASSSGTGPSYEQYF.

The J gene is TRBJ1-3, the V gene TRBV7-8; TRBD1 aligns across 9 bases. J lost 2 bases, V lost 5 bases, and 4 bases had no gene match. CDR1 and CDR2 from the germline V gene are SGHVS and FQNEAQ. The CDR3 spans 15 residues. CDR3 residues: CASSRQGVPGNTIYF. The DNA for the CDR3 is TGTGCCAGCAGCCGACAGGGGGTACCTGGAAACACCATATATTTT. Full variable domain (missing parts from reference TRBV7-8 and TRBJ1-3): GAGVSQSPRYKVAKRGQDVALRCDPISGHVSLFWYQQALGQGPEFLTYFQNEAQLDKSGLPSDRFFAERPEGSVSTLKIQRTQQEDSAVYLCASSRQGVPGNTIYFGEGSWLTVV.

The V call is TRBV27, the J call TRBJ1-2; TRBD1 aligns across 7 bases. Unmatched junction bases numbered 23, after V lost 5 bases and J lost 8 bases. The CDR3 spans 18 residues. Per the germline V gene, CDR1 is MNHEY and CDR2 is SMNVEV (reference sequence). CDR3 protein: CASSRSPSSGTAKGGYTF. The CDR3, as DNA: TGTGCCAGCAGTCGATCCCCCAGTTCCGGGACAGCCAAGGGGGGCTACACCTTC.

This chain connects TRBV30 to TRBJ2-5, with 7 bases aligning to TRBD1. The CDR3 extends over 11 amino acids. CDR1 and CDR2 from the germline V gene are GTSNPN and SVGIG (reference sequence). V lost 7 bases and J lost 6; bases outside the gene matches: 5. In DNA form, the CDR3 reads TGTGCCTACAGGGGATTGCAGACCCAGTACTTC. Translation gives CAYRGLQTQYF. The variable domain in full, with the rest retrieved from reference TRBV30 and TRBJ2-5, is SQTIHQWPATLVQPVGSPLSLECTVEGTSNPNLYWYRQAAGRGLQLLFYSVGIGQISSEVPQNLSASRPQDRQFILSSKKLLLSDSGFYLCAYRGLQTQYFGPGTRLLVL.

V usage is TRBV6-5 and J usage is TRBJ2-7; 8 bases line up with TRBD1. The CDR3 has 14 residues. Germline V gene data show CDR1 as MNHEY and CDR2 as SVGAGI. V was clipped by 7 bases and J by 2 bases; unmatched bases: 7. CDR3 amino acids: CASMWTDRAYEQYF. The CDR3 nucleotides are TGTGCCAGCATGTGGACGGACAGGGCCTACGAGCAGTACTTC.

The chain uses TRBV2 and TRBJ1-1; tentative D call: TRBD1 (5 bases). The CDR3 spans 14 residues. Germline V gene sequence: CDR1 SNHLY, CDR2 FYNNEI. V was cut by 9 bases and J by 1 base, with 15 bases left in between. The CDR3 protein is CASSRQLPNTEAFF. CDR3 bases: TGTGCCAGTTCCAGACAGTTACCGAACACTGAAGCTTTCTTT.

The chain couples TRBV5-6 to TRBJ2-7; TRBD2 might be the D (6 bases). The length of the CDR3 is 14 residues. V lost 1 base and J 5 bases, leaving 13 bases between the germline ends. Germline V lookup: CDR1 SGHDT, CDR2 YYEEEE. The CDR3 spells CASSLWGSGHEQYF. The DNA for the CDR3 is TGTGCCAGCAGCTTGTGGGGTAGCGGTCACGAGCAGTACTTC.

This clone was seen just once. This chain uses TRBV4-2 with TRBJ1-1; no clear D. CDR3 size: 14 residues. Germline CDR1 is LGHNA and CDR2 is YNFKEQ. V was clipped by 1 base and J by 6 bases, with 12 bases between them. The CDR3 DNA is TGTGCCAGCAGCCAAGTCATACAGTATTCTGAAGCTTTCTTT. Its protein product is CASSQVIQYSEAFF.

The chain employs TRBV6-5 and TRBJ1-2; the D gene is possibly TRBD1 (5 bases). CDR3 length: 13 residues. The V gene lost 0 bases and the J gene lost 8 bases, with 10 bases spanning the gap. The germline V gene has CDR1 MNHEY and CDR2 SVGAGI. CDR3 DNA: TGTGCCAGCAGTTACTCGGCCAGGGCCGGCTACACCTTC. Its translation is CASSYSARAGYTF.

The chain joins TRBV10-3 to TRBJ1-2; the D gene is possibly TRBD1 (5 bases). The germline CDR1 and CDR2 sequences are ENHRY and SYGVKD. CDR3 length: 14 amino acids. Trimming left V 11 bases short and J 5 bases short, with 21 bases between. CDR3: CALRPVGEAYGYTF. CDR3 bases: TGTGCCCTCCGCCCGGTAGGGGAGGCTTATGGCTACACCTTC.

The rearrangement links TRBV6-5 to TRBJ1-1; 7 bases agree with TRBD1. The V and J ends lost 4 bases and 5 bases, in that order; junction bases with no gene match: 7. Germline loops: CDR1 MNHEY, CDR2 SVGAGI. The CDR3 loop spans 14 amino acids. The CDR3 region has the DNA TGTGCCAGCAGTTTAGGGGGCCTGGGTACTGAAGCTTTCTTT. Translation: CASSLGGLGTEAFF.